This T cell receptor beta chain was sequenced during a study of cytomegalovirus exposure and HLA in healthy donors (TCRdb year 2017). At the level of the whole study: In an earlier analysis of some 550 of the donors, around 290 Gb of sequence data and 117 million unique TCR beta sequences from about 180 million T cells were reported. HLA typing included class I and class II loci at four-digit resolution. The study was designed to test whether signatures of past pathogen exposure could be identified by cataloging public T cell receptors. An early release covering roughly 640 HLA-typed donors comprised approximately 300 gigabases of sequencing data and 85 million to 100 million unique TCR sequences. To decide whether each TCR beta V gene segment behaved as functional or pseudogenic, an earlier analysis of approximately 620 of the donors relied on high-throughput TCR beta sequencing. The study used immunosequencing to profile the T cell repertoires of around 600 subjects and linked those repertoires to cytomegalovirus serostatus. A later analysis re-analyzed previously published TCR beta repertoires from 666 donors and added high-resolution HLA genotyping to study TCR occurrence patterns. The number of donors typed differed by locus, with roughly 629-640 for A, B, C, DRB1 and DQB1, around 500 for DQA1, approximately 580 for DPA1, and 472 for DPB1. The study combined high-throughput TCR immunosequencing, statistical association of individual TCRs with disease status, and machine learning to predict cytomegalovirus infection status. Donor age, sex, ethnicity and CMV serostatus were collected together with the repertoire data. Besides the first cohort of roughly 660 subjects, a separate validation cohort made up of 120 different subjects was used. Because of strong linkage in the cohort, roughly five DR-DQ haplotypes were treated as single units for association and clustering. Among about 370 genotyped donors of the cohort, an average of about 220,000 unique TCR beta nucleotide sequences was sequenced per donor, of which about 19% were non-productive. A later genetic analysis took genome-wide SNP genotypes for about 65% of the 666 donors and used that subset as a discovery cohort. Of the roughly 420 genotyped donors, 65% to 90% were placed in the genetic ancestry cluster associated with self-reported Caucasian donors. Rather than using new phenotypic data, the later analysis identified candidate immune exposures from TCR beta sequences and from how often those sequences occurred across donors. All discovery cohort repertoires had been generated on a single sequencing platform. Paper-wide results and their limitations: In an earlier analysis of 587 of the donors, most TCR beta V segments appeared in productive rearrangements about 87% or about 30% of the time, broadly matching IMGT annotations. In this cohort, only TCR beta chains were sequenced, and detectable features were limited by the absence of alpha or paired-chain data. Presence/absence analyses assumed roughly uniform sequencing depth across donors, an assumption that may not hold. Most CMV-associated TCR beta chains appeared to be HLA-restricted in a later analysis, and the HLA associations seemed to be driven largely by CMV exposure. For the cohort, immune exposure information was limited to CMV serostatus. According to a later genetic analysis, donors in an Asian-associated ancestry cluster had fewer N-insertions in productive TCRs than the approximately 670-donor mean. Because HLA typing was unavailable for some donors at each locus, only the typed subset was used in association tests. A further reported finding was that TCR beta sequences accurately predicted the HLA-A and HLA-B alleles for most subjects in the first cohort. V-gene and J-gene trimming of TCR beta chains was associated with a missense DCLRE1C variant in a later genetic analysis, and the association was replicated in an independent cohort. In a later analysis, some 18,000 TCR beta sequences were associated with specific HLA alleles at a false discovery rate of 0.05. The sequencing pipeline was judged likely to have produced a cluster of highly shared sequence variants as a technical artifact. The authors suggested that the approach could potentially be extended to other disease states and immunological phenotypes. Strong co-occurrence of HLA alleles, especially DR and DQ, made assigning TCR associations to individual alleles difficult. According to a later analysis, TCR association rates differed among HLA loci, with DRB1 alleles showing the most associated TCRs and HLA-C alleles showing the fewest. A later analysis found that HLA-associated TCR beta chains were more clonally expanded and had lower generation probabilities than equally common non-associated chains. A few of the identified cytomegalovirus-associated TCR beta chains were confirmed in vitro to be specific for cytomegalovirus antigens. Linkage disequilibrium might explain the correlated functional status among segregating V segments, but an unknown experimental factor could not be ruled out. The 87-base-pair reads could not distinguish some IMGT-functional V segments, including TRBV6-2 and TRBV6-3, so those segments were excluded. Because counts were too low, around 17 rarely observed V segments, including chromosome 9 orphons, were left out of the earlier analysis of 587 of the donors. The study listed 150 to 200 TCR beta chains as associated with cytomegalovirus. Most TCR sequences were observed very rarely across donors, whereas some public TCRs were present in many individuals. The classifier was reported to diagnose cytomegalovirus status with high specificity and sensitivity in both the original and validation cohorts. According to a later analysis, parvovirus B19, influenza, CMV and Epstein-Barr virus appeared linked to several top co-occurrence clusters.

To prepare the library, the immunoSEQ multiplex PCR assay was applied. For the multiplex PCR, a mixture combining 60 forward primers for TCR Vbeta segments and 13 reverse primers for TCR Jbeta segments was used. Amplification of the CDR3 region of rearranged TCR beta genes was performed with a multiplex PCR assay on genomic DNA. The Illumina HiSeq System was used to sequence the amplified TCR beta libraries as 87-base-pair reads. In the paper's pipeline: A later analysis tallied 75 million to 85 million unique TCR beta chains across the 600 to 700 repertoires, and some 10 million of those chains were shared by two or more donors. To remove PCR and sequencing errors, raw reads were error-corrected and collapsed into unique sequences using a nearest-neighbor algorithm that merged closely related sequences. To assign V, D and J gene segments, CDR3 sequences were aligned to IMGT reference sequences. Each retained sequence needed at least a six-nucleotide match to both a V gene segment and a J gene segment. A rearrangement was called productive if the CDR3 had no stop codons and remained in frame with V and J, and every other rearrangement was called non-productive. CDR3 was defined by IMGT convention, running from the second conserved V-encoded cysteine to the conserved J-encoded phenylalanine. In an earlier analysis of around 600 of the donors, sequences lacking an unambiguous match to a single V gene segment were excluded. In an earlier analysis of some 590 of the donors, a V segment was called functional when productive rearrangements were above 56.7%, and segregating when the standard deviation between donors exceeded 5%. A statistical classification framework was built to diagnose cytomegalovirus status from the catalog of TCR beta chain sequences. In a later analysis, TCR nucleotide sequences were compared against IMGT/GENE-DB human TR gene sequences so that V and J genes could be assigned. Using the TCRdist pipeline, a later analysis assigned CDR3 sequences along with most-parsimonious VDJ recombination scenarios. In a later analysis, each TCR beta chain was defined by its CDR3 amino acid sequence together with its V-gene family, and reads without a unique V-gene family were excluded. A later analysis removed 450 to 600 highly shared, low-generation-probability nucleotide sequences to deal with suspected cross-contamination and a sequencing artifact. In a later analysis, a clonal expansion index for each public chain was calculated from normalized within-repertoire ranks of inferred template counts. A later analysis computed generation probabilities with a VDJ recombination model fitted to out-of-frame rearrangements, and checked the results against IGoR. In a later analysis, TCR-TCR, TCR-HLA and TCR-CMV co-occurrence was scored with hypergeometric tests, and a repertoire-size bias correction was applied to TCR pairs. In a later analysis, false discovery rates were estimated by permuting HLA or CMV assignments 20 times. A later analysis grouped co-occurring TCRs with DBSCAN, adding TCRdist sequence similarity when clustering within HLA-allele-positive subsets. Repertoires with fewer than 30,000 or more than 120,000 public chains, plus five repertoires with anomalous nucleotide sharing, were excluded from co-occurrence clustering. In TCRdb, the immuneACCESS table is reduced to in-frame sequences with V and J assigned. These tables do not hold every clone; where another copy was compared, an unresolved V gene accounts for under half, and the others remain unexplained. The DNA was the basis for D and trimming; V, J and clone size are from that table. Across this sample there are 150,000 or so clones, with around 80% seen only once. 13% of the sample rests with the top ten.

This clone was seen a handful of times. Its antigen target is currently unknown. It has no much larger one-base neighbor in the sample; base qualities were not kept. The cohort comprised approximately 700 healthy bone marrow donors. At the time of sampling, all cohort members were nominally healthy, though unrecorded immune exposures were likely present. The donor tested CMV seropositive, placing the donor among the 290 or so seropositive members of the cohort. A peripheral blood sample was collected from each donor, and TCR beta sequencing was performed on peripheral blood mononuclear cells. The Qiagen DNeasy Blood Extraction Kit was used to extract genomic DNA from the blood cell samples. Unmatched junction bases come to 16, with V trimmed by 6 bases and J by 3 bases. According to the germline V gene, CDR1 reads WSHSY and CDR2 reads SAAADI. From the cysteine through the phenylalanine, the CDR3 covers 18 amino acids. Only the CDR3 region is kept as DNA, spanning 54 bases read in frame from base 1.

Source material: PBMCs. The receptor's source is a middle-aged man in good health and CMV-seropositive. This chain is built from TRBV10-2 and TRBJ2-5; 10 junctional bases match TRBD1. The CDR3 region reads CASRWGGLAGTGEETQYF. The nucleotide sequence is TGCGCCAGCAGGTGGGGGGGATTGGCCGGGACAGGGGAAGAGACCCAGTACTTC.